These 11 T cell receptor beta chains were sequenced from one sample in a study of spatial heterogeneity in lung cancer. Time point: sample taken at primary tumor resection. Unsorted whole RNA samples from tumor, nontumor lung or frozen PBMC were sequenced. TCRdb reanalysed the 5' RACE reads using MiXCR and keeps one entry per CDR3 protein. This repertoire shows more than 65,000 distinct CDR3 sequences, over 10% found once; its top ten account for around 4.3%. Sequenced material: PBMCs, taken at surgery. The receptors shown here come from a male donor with early-stage non-small cell lung cancer.

This clonotype has just a few counts. The V gene is TRBV20-1, the J gene TRBJ2-6; 7 nucleotides align to TRBD1. Germline V gene lookup returns CDR1 DFQATT and CDR2 SNEGSKA (reference sequence). Trimming took 5 bases from V and 1 from J; bases not matched to a gene: 8. This CDR3 comprises 16 residues. CDR3 sequence (DNA): TGCAGTGCTTACAGGGGAAAGAATTCTGGGGCCAACGTCCTGACTTTC. Residues: CSAYRGKNSGANVLTF.

J is TRBJ2-3 and V is TRBV5-1, with 10 bases aligning to TRBD2. This CDR3 is built from 15 residues. V shed 4 bases, J shed 6 bases, and the junction held 8 bases outside the gene matches. Per the germline V gene, CDR1 is SGHRS and CDR2 is YFSETQ. The DNA of the CDR3 is TGCGCCAGCAGCCCCCCAGTAGCGGGGGGCGATACGCAGTATTTT. Residues: CASSPPVAGGDTQYF.

This chain joins TRBV2 and TRBJ1-1, with D hard to call. V shed 6 bases and J shed 7 bases, with 15 bases lying between them. The CDR3 consists of 13 residues. The germline gives CDR1 SNHLY, CDR2 FYNNEI. The CDR3, as DNA: TGTGCCAGCAGGGAACTTCCCTCCCATGAAGCTTTCTTT. It specifies CASRELPSHEAFF. Full variable domain (missing parts from reference TRBV2 and TRBJ1-1): EPEVTQTPSHQVTQMGQEVILRCVPISNHLYFYWYRQILGQKVEFLVSFYNNEISEKSEIFDDQFSVERPDGSNFTLKIRSTKLEDSAMYFCASRELPSHEAFFGQGTRLTVV.

This clonotype has a handful of counts. The chain uses TRBV19 and TRBJ1-3; D gene unclear. This CDR3 contains 14 residues. V lost 4 bases and J lost 3, with 10 bases in between. Germline V gives CDR1 LNHDA, CDR2 SQIVND (reference sequence). CDR3 sequence reads: CASSKPGHGNTIYF. The CDR3 coding sequence is TGTGCCAGTAGTAAGCCGGGTCATGGAAACACCATATATTTT. The whole variable domain, remainder taken from reference TRBV19 and TRBJ1-3, is DGGITQSPKYLFRKEGQNVTLSCEQNLNHDAMYWYRQDPGQGLRLIYYSQIVNDFQKGDIAEGYSVSREKKESFPLTVTSAQKNPTAFYLCASSKPGHGNTIYFGEGSWLTVV.

This clonotype has only a few counts. This chain uses TRBV2 with TRBJ1-1, with 7 bases aligning to TRBD1. With V trimmed by 6 bases and J by 1 base, 2 bases remained unmatched. This CDR3 has 13 residues. CDR1 is SNHLY, CDR2 FYNNEI, per germline. CDR3: CASRGQPNTEAFF. CDR3 bases: TGTGCCAGCAGGGGACAGCCGAACACTGAAGCTTTCTTT.

This clonotype was counted many times. V usage is TRBV2 and J usage is TRBJ1-1; D may be TRBD1 (5 bases). V lost 6 bases, J lost 7 bases, and 9 bases lay in between. There are 11 residues in the CDR3. Germline CDR1 is SNHLY and CDR2 is FYNNEI. This chain's CDR3 is CASSGTGEAFF. CDR3 nucleotide sequence: TGTGCCAGCAGCGGAACAGGTGAAGCTTTCTTT.

This clonotype was seen a handful of times. The chain recombines TRBV30 with TRBJ2-5, with D perhaps TRBD1 (6 bases). Germline assignment: CDR1 GTSNPN and CDR2 SVGIG (reference sequence). This CDR3 is built from 14 residues. The germline V and J ends were trimmed by 2 bases and 2 bases, with 12 bases remaining between them. The CDR3 DNA sequence: TGTGCCTGGAGTTACTTCGGACAGCAAGAGACCCAGTACTTC. Its translation: CAWSYFGQQETQYF.

This clonotype showed up just once. The V gene is TRBV5-1, the J gene TRBJ2-2; no clear D. V dropped 0 bases and J dropped 0 bases, with 6 bases sitting between them. Germline loops: CDR1 SGHRS, CDR2 YFSETQ. This CDR3 spans 15 amino acids. Here the CDR3 reads CASSLALPNTGELFF. CDR3 bases: TGCGCCAGCAGCTTGGCACTCCCGAACACCGGGGAGCTGTTTTTT.

The table lists this clonotype with a few counts. V gene TRBV12-3 or TRBV12-4 combines with J gene TRBJ1-6, with 7 bases matching TRBD1. V lost 6 bases, J lost 4 bases, and 3 bases stayed unmatched. CDR3 length: 14 residues. The DNA for the CDR3 is TGTGCCAGCAGGACAGGGAGTTATAATTCACCCCTCCACTTT. It specifies CASRTGSYNSPLHF.

Here the CDR3 DNA reads TGTGCCAGCAGCTTTCAGGACAGGGGGACCTATGGCTACACCTTC. Encoded protein: CASSFQDRGTYGYTF. The genes are TRBV5-4 and TRBJ1-2, with 10 bases matching TRBD1. Trimming at V came to 2 bases and at J to 4 bases, leaving 5 bases not matched to a gene. The CDR3 has 15 amino acids. Germline CDR1 reads SGHNT; CDR2 reads YYREEE (reference sequence).

The chain carries TRBV4-2 and TRBJ1-6, with D perhaps TRBD1 (6 bases). This CDR3 spans 15 amino acids. V was trimmed by 2 bases and J by 7 bases, leaving 12 bases between them. CDR1 LGHNA and CDR2 YNFKEQ come from the germline V gene. For the CDR3, the DNA is TGTGCCAGCAGCCAAAGGGGGGAAGGCAATTCACCCCTCCACTTT. This gives the protein CASSQRGEGNSPLHF.